Listed below are T cell receptor beta chains from one sample, sequenced in a study of shared clonotypes between healthy human individuals. The data were produced by immunoSEQ multiplex PCR, yet TCRdb's version contains in-frame clones alone and is incomplete. The sample holds around 550,000 clones, 90% to 96% seen once. Specimen: naive CD4+ T cells sorted from blood. The receptors come from a woman aged 30 to 39 in good health. Both conserved end residues are part of each CDR3. A D gene is named only where the DNA matches it firmly. Clone size, where shown, is once, few, many, or a class for clones that have expanded.

. | TRBJ1-1 | . | TRBV5-1 | CASSFHMDTEAFF | TGCGCCAGCAGCTTCCACATGGACACTGAAGCTTTCTTT
TRBD2 | TRBJ2-3 | . | TRBV10-3 | CATRSGTSGPDTQYF | TGTGCCACTCGGTCCGGGACTAGCGGCCCAGATACGCAGTATTTT
TRBD2 | TRBJ2-3 | once | TRBV27 | CASALAGTTDTQYF | TGTGCCAGCGCCCTAGCGGGGACCACAGATACGCAGTATTTT
TRBD1 | TRBJ1-1 | . | TRBV9 | CASSVNRGNTEAFF | TGTGCCAGCAGCGTAAACAGGGGTAACACTGAAGCTTTCTTT
. | TRBJ2-3 | . | TRBV5-4 | CASSLGGGRLTDTQYF | TGTGCCAGCAGCTTGGGTGGGGGTAGGCTCACAGATACGCAGTATTTT
. | TRBJ2-5 | . | TRBV19 | CASSSASPQETQYF | TGTGCCAGTAGTAGCGCTAGCCCACAAGAGACCCAGTACTTC
TRBD2 | TRBJ2-7 | . | TRBV27 | CASSSLTSAYEQYF | TGTGCCAGCAGTTCCTTGACTAGCGCCTACGAGCAGTACTTC
. | TRBJ2-4 | . | TRBV11-2 | CASSPRQAAKNIQYF | TGTGCCAGCAGCCCCCGCCAGGCGGCCAAAAACATTCAGTACTTC
. | TRBJ1-2 | . | TRBV19 | CASSILHTGPTSRDTF | TGTGCCAGTAGTATACTTCATACAGGGCCGACCTCGAGGGACACCTTC
. | TRBJ2-3 | once | TRBV28 | CASSFSEGTDTQYF | TGTGCCAGCAGTTTTAGCGAGGGCACAGATACGCAGTATTTT
TRBD2 | TRBJ2-1 | . | TRBV2 | CASSGSGRWGTSNRPSYNEQFF | TGTGCCAGCAGTGGATCGGGGCGTTGGGGGACTAGCAACCGACCCTCCTACAATGAGCAGTTCTTC
. | TRBJ1-3 | . | TRBV9 | CASSVAPGLGNTIYF | TGTGCCAGCAGCGTAGCGCCAGGGCTTGGAAACACCATATATTTT
. | TRBJ1-6 | . | TRBV19 | CASSIGQFTLHF | TGTGCCAGTAGTATTGGGCAGTTTACCCTCCACTTT
TRBD1 | TRBJ1-5 | . | TRBV2 | CASSRGQGKNQPQHF | TGTGCCAGCAGTAGGGGACAGGGGAAGAATCAGCCCCAGCATTTT
. | TRBJ2-3 | . | TRBV9 | CASETERVGTDTQYF | TGTGCCAGCGAGACTGAGAGGGTGGGCACAGATACGCAGTATTTT
. | TRBJ2-7 | . | TRBV5-1 | CASSLGHRWTSYEQYF | TGCGCCAGCAGCTTGGGCCACAGGTGGACCTCCTACGAGCAGTACTTC
. | TRBJ2-1 | . | TRBV5-1 | CASSLEGLAENNEQFF | TGCGCCAGCAGCTTGGAAGGTCTAGCTGAGAACAATGAGCAGTTCTTC
TRBD1 | TRBJ1-2 | few | TRBV15 | CATSKGQGSYTF | TGTGCCACCAGCAAGGGACAGGGTAGCTACACCTTC
. | TRBJ2-3 | . | TRBV27 | CASSRQSTDTQYF | TGTGCCAGCAGTCGACAGAGCACAGATACGCAGTATTTT
. | TRBJ2-5 | . | TRBV29-1 | CSAAAVGQETQYF | TGCAGCGCAGCCGCAGTGGGCCAAGAGACCCAGTACTTC
TRBD1 | TRBJ2-7 | . | TRBV27 | CASSLKRQGSYEQYF | TGTGCCAGCAGTTTAAAGAGACAGGGGTCTTACGAGCAGTACTTC
. | TRBJ1-1 | . | TRBV6-1 | CASSEAPGRAFF | TGTGCCAGCAGTGAAGCTCCAGGGAGGGCTTTCTTT
. | TRBJ1-2 | . | TRBV4-1 | CASSQDRGGASGYTF | TGCGCCAGCAGCCAAGATCGGGGAGGGGCGTCGGGCTACACCTTC
. | TRBJ2-1 | . | TRBV7-2 | CASSLLAEQFF | TGTGCCAGCAGCTTATTGGCGGAGCAGTTCTTC
. | TRBJ2-7 | . | TRBV2 | CASSELDEQYF | TGTGCCAGCAGTGAACTAGACGAGCAGTACTTC
. | TRBJ2-7 | few | TRBV7-8 | CASSLERGTYEQYF | TGTGCCAGCAGCTTAGAGAGGGGTACCTACGAGCAGTACTTC
TRBD2 | TRBJ2-7 | . | TRBV7-8 | CASSLLGLAYEQYF | TGTGCCAGCAGCTTGCTGGGACTAGCTTACGAGCAGTACTTC
. | TRBJ2-7 | . | TRBV27 | CASKPQGTTFSYEQYF | TGTGCCAGCAAACCCCAAGGGACAACCTTCTCCTACGAGCAGTACTTC
TRBD2 | TRBJ2-7 | . | TRBV7-6 | CASSRGSWYEQYF | TGTGCCAGCAGCCGCGGGAGTTGGTACGAGCAGTACTTC
. | TRBJ2-3 | . | TRBV5-1 | CASSLEGKVTDTQYF | TGCGCCAGCAGCTTGGAAGGGAAGGTCACAGATACGCAGTATTTT
. | TRBJ2-7 | . | TRBV29-1 | CSVARGVHEQYF | TGCAGCGTTGCCAGGGGGGTCCACGAGCAGTACTTC
. | TRBJ1-1 | . | TRBV30 | CAWIRRWGKGNTEAFF | TGTGCCTGGATAAGACGATGGGGGAAAGGGAACACTGAAGCTTTCTTT
. | TRBJ2-2 | once | TRBV7-2 | CASSSTGRTGELFF | TGTGCCAGCAGCTCGACGGGCCGGACCGGGGAGCTGTTTTTT
TRBD1 | TRBJ2-1 | . | TRBV5-1 | CASHGQGRYEQFF | TGCGCCAGCCACGGACAGGGAAGGTATGAGCAGTTCTTC
TRBD2 | TRBJ2-2 | . | TRBV5-6 | CASSFSGLHTGELFF | TGTGCCAGCAGCTTTAGCGGGTTACACACCGGGGAGCTGTTTTTT
. | TRBJ2-3 | . | TRBV5-1 | CASSTGPEDTQYF | TGCGCCAGCAGCACCGGTCCGGAGGATACGCAGTATTTT
. | TRBJ2-2 | . | TRBV6-6 | CASTPEGWTGELFF | TGTGCCAGCACGCCCGAGGGGTGGACCGGGGAGCTGTTTTTT
. | TRBJ1-5 | . | TRBV10-2 | CASSESIFQPQHF | TGCGCCAGCAGTGAGTCGATCTTCCAGCCCCAGCATTTT
. | TRBJ2-1 | . | TRBV18 | CASSPYVTGSSDNEQFF | TGTGCCAGCTCACCTTATGTAACAGGGAGTTCTGACAATGAGCAGTTCTTC
TRBD1 | TRBJ2-7 | . | TRBV27 | CASSPDRVSSYEQYF | TGTGCCAGCAGCCCCGACAGGGTAAGCTCCTACGAGCAGTACTTC
. | TRBJ1-5 | . | TRBV18 | CASSQGFRDQPQHF | TGTGCCAGCTCACAAGGTTTCCGTGATCAGCCCCAGCATTTT
. | TRBJ2-2 | . | TRBV10-1 | CASSEALSAGELFF | TGCGCCAGCAGTGAGGCCTTGAGTGCCGGGGAGCTGTTTTTT
TRBD1 | TRBJ1-5 | . | TRBV10-3 | CAISYDRDQPQHF | TGTGCCATCAGCTACGACAGGGATCAGCCCCAGCATTTT
. | TRBJ1-2 | . | TRBV19 | CASSGVSYGYTF | TGTGCCAGTAGTGGGGTTTCCTATGGCTACACCTTC
. | TRBJ2-7 | . | TRBV11-2 | CASSLAPGYRVHEQYF | TGTGCCAGCAGCTTAGCTCCGGGATACCGAGTGCACGAGCAGTACTTC
TRBD1 | TRBJ1-6 | . | TRBV2 | CASEGQHGTLHF | TGTGCCAGCGAGGGACAGCACGGTACCCTCCACTTT
. | TRBJ1-3 | . | TRBV29-1 | CSVETASGNTIYF | TGCAGCGTTGAAACAGCATCTGGAAACACCATATATTTT
. | TRBJ2-7 | . | TRBV28 | CASSWREGAYEQYF | TGTGCCAGCAGTTGGAGGGAGGGGGCCTACGAGCAGTACTTC
. | TRBJ2-7 | . | TRBV28 | CASSFQNYEQYF | TGTGCCAGCAGTTTCCAAAACTACGAGCAGTACTTC